Below, one TCR beta chain is given with its context. This specimen belongs to a study of CD8+ T cells in alopecia areata. Study background: Twice a day, 5 to 10 mg of oral tofacitinib was administered to treated patients.

CDR3 length: 18 residues. J lost 4 bases, V lost 4 bases, and 10 bases had no gene match. Germline assignment: CDR1 LGHNA and CDR2 YNFKEQ. cDNA reverse transcribed from extracted RNA served as the sequencing template. Sequenced by immunoSEQ multiplex PCR; TCRdb stores in-frame clones only, minus some. The sample yields 100,000 to 150,000 clones, around 49% seen once. V is TRBV4-2 and J is TRBJ2-7; 16 positions match TRBD2. Sequenced material: CD8+ T cells sorted from blood, taken at week 0. This sequence originates from a human donor with alopecia areata. The CDR3 sequence is CASSPGLAGGPLQYEQYF. CDR3 DNA: TGTGCCAGCAGCCCGGGACTAGCGGGGGGGCCTCTTCAGTACGAGCAGTACTTC.